This TCR beta chain is drawn from a study of CD8 T cells in ankylosing spondylitis. General observations from the study: In ankylosing spondylitis patients, matched synovial fluid reportedly showed significant enrichment of disease-linked clones. CD8+ by phenotype, disease-linked clones were relatively rare in peripheral blood. Seemingly distinctive of ankylosing spondylitis blood was a TCR beta motif formed by eight highly homologous variants.

In its sample, this clonotype was seen many times. The antigen is not known. Quantitative 5'-RACE with molecular barcodes was used to make the TCR beta libraries. TCRdb passed the 5' RACE reads through MiXCR, listing each CDR3 protein once. The repertoire consists of 250,000 to 350,000 distinct CDR3 sequences, with about 20% occurring once and the leading ten covering around 8%. Sequenced material: blood, either unsorted or a sorted T cell fraction (not recorded which). The receptor was isolated from a male donor with ankylosing spondylitis or in good health (not recorded which).

CDR3 nucleotide sequence: TGTGCCAGCAGCTTAGAGATCAACACCGGGGAGCTGTTTTTT. Its translation is CASSLEINTGELFF. The chain recombines TRBV11-2 with TRBJ2-2; D is uncertain. The CDR3 totals 14 residues. V was pared by 0 bases and J by 2 bases, with 4 bases between. Germline V CDR1 and CDR2: SGHAT, FQNNGV.